The sequence of this T cell receptor (beta chain) was determined in a study of cytomegalovirus exposure and HLA in healthy donors. Unmatched junction bases numbered 6, after V lost 3 bases and J lost 5 bases. Germline loops: CDR1 SGDLS, CDR2 YYNGEE. This CDR3 has 14 residues. The study, taken as a whole, reports: Usually a TCR sequence was rare, but some public TCRs were found in many donors.

Regarding this clone: Its antigen is not known.

This table comes from immunoSEQ multiplex PCR, and its TCRdb copy is limited to in-frame clones, with some not included. The data show about 160,000 clones, with around nine tenths seen just once and approximately 2.4% held by the top ten. The chain joins TRBV9 to TRBJ1-2; TRBD1 matches at 8 bases. This TCR derives from a woman under 30 in good health and CMV-seronegative. Sequenced input: PBMCs. The CDR3 sequence: CASSAPGGAYGYTF. The CDR3 DNA sequence: TGTGCCAGCAGCGCGCCAGGGGGCGCATATGGCTACACCTTC.